This paragraph covers one TCR beta chain sequence. Trimming left V 1 base short and J 6 bases short, with 12 bases between. There are 15 residues in the CDR3. Germline assignment: CDR1 LNHNV and CDR2 YYDKDF (reference sequence). These data come from a study of blood T cell repertoires in COVID-19. Study-wide context: The study drew acute and convalescent COVID-19 samples from the United States, Italy and Spain. The analysed material was cDNA or gDNA that came from T cells, B-cell-depleted T cells, or PBMCs.

Original processing methods: Estimates of nucleated cell counts were drawn from the amplification of reference gene primers. The table came from immunoSEQ multiplex PCR; TCRdb's copy has only in-frame clones and leaves some out. The V and J calls and clone size were taken over from that table, and D and trimming were inferred from the DNA. The repertoire holds about 480,000 clones, with approximately 88% as singletons. The V gene is TRBV15, the J gene TRBJ2-2, with a possible D match to TRBD1 (6 bases). The specimen sequenced was peripheral blood. The source of this sequence is a woman aged 45-65 years with COVID-19, enrolled during active disease. The chain's CDR3 is CATSRANRAAGELFF. The CDR3 nucleotides are TGTGCCACCAGCAGAGCCAACAGGGCGGCCGGGGAGCTGTTTTTT.